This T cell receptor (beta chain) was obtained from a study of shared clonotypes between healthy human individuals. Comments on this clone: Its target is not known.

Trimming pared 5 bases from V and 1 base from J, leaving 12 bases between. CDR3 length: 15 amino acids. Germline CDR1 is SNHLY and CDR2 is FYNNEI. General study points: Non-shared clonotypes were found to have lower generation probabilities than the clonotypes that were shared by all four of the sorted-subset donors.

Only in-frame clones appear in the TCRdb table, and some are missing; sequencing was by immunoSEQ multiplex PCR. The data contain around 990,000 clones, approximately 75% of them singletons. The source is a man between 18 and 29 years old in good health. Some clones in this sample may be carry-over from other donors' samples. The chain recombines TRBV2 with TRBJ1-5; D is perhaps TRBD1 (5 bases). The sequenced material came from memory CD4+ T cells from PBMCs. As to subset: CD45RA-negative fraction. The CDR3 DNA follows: TGTGCCAGCAGTAGCTCTGGGGGGAGCAATCAGCCCCAGCATTTT. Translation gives CASSSSGGSNQPQHF.